The 6 T cell receptor beta chains below were found in one sample sequenced in a study of blood T cell repertoires in COVID-19. This table comes from immunoSEQ multiplex PCR, and its TCRdb copy is limited to in-frame clones, with some not included. The data hold around 300,000 clones, with about nine tenths observed a single time. Specimen: PBMCs or T cells enriched from blood (not recorded which). All receptors come from a woman between 18 and 29 years old who had recovered from COVID-19.

This clone was detected only a few times. This sequence joins TRBV4-2 and TRBJ2-5; the D is unclear. The CDR3 covers 15 residues. The ends were cut back, 1 base at V and 7 bases at J, with 16 bases in the middle. Germline V gene sequence: CDR1 LGHNA, CDR2 YNFKEQ. The CDR3: CASSQAGVDRVTQYF. The CDR3 DNA follows: TGTGCCAGCAGCCAAGCTGGAGTCGATCGGGTGACCCAGTACTTC.

This chain connects TRBV6-2 or TRBV6-3 to TRBJ1-2; D gene uncertain. V lost 5 bases and J lost 5, with 12 bases in between. This CDR3 contains 13 residues. Germline CDR1 and CDR2: MNHEY and SVGEGT. The CDR3 spells CASSQQTGYGYTF. The CDR3 DNA follows: TGTGCCAGCAGTCAACAAACGGGGTATGGCTACACCTTC.

This clone was recorded only once. This sequence joins TRBV2 and TRBJ2-1, with TRBD2 matching 9 bases. Germline CDR1 is SNHLY and CDR2 is FYNNEI. The length of the CDR3 is 15 residues. V lost 1 base and J lost 3; bases outside the gene matches: 1. CDR3 sequence reads: CASSEGLAVYNEQFF. The CDR3 coding sequence is TGTGCCAGCAGTGAAGGACTAGCGGTCTACAATGAGCAGTTCTTC. The full variable domain, with the rest looked up from reference TRBV2 and TRBJ2-1, is EPEVTQTPSHQVTQMGQEVILRCVPISNHLYFYWYRQILGQKVEFLVSFYNNEISEKSEIFDDQFSVERPDGSNFTLKIRSTKLEDSAMYFCASSEGLAVYNEQFFGPGTRLTVL.

This sequence joins TRBV28 and TRBJ2-5, with 9 bases fitting TRBD1. Germline lookup yields CDR1 MDHEN and CDR2 SYDVKM. With 4 bases clipped from V and 7 bases from J, the junction kept 10 bases outside the gene matches. This CDR3 comprises 15 residues. The CDR3 spells CASSSVGDRVGTQYF. The CDR3 DNA reads as TGTGCCAGCAGTTCCGTTGGGGACAGGGTCGGGACCCAGTACTTC. Variable domain in full (rest from reference TRBV28 and TRBJ2-5): DVKVTQSSRYLVKRTGEKVFLECVQDMDHENMFWYRQDPGLGLRLIYFSYDVKMKEKGDIPEGYSVSREKKERFSLILESASTNQTSMYLCASSSVGDRVGTQYFGPGTRLLVL.

This clone was detected once. The chain couples TRBV7-6 to TRBJ2-2, with D perhaps matching TRBD2 (6 bases). Germline CDR1 and CDR2: SGHVS and FNYEAQ. Trimming cost V 1 base and J 2 bases, with 11 bases left between them. The CDR3 is 16 amino acids. In DNA, the CDR3 is TGTGCCAGCAGCTTAGGGTTTAGCGGTAACACCGGGGAGCTGTTTTTT. Protein: CASSLGFSGNTGELFF.

This chain connects TRBV7-2 to TRBJ1-2; 8 bases match TRBD1. Germline loops: CDR1 SGHTA, CDR2 FQGNSA. This CDR3 comprises 15 residues. V dropped 1 base and J dropped 6; count of bases not matched to a gene: 7. CDR3: CASSLVQGALNGYTF. CDR3 nucleotide sequence: TGTGCCAGCAGCTTAGTCCAGGGGGCGTTGAATGGCTACACCTTC.